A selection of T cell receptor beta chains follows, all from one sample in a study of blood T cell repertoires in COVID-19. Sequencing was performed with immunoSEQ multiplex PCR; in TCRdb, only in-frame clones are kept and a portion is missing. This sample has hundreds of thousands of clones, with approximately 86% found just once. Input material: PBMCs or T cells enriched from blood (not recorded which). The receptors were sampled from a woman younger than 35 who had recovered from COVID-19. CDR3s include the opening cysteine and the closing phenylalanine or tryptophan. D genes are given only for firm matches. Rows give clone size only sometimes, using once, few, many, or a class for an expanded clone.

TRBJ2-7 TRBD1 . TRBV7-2 CASSLRDRVGQYF TGTGCCAGCAGCCTTCGGGACAGAGTCGGGCAGTACTTC
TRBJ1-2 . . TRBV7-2 CASSSTDRWAMDGYTF TGTGCCAGCAGCTCAACAGACAGGTGGGCGATGGATGGCTACACCTTC
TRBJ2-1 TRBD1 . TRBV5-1 CASSLAGTGFNEQFF TGCGCCAGCAGCTTGGCCGGGACAGGGTTCAATGAGCAGTTCTTC
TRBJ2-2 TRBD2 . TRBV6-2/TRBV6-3 CASRPSGNTGELFF TGTGCCAGCAGACCTAGCGGAAACACCGGGGAGCTGTTTTTT
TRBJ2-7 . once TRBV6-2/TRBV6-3 CASSYLGAPEDEQYF TGTGCCAGCAGTTACCTGGGGGCCCCGGAGGACGAGCAGTACTTC
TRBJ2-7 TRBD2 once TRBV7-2 CASSPPGLAGVLYEQYF TGTGCCAGCAGCCCGCCGGGACTAGCGGGAGTACTCTACGAGCAGTACTTC
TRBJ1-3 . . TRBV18 CASSRELRGNTIYF TGTGCCAGCTCCCGGGAACTAAGGGGAAACACCATATATTTT
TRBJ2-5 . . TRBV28 CASKQAGQETQYF TGTGCCAGCAAACAGGCGGGGCAAGAGACCCAGTACTTC
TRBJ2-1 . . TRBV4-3 CASSRLQGNEQFF TGCGCCAGCAGCCGCCTACAGGGAAATGAGCAGTTCTTC
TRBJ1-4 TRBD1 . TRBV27 CASSLGTGLIGEKLFF TGTGCCAGCAGTTTAGGGACAGGGCTAATTGGTGAAAAACTGTTTTTT
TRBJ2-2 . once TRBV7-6 CASSFRGTGELFF TGTGCCAGCAGCTTTCGCGGTACCGGGGAGCTGTTTTTT
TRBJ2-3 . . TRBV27 CASSALGQGTFTDTQYF TGTGCCAGCAGCGCCCTGGGTCAGGGTACATTCACAGATACGCAGTATTTT
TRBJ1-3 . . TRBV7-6 CASSPRRQTSGNTIYF TGTGCCAGCAGCCCTCGACGACAGACCTCTGGAAACACCATATATTTT
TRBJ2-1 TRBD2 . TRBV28 CASSLTPGTSGNEQFF TGTGCCAGCAGTTTAACCCCTGGGACTAGCGGCAATGAGCAGTTCTTC
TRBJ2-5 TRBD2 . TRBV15 CATSRVGLAGGTQETQYF TGTGCCACCAGCAGGGTGGGACTAGCGGGGGGGACACAAGAGACCCAGTACTTC
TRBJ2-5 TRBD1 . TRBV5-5 CASSLVPTTGVETQYF TGTGCCAGCAGCTTGGTCCCTACCACAGGGGTAGAGACCCAGTACTTC
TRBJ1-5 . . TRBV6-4 CASSDIFSNQPQHF TGTGCCAGCAGTGATATTTTTAGCAATCAGCCCCAGCATTTT
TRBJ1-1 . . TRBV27 CASSSTGFYFEAFF TGTGCCAGCAGTTCTACAGGGTTTTATTTTGAGGCTTTCTTT
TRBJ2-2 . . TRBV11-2 CASSLGQYGELFF TGTGCCAGCAGCTTAGGGCAGTACGGGGAGCTGTTTTTT
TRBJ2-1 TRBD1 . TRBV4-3 CASSQGQGADNEQFF TGCGCCAGCAGCCAAGGACAGGGGGCAGACAATGAGCAGTTCTTC
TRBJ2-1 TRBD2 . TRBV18 CASSPSASGRGTYNEQFF TGTGCCAGCTCACCTTCGGCTAGCGGGAGGGGGACCTACAATGAGCAGTTCTTC
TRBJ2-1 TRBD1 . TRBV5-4 CASSLGDRAQFF TGTGCCAGCAGCTTAGGGGACAGGGCGCAGTTCTTC
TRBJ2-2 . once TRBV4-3 CASSQDRGQDTGELFF TGCGCCAGCAGCCAAGATCGGGGACAAGACACCGGGGAGCTGTTTTTT
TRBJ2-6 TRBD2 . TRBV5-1 CASSLAGSGTDLYSGANVLTF TGCGCCAGCAGCTTGGCCGGTAGCGGGACCGATTTATACTCTGGGGCCAACGTCCTGACTTTC
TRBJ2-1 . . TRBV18 CASSPSSGLMNEQFF TGTGCCAGCTCACCATCGAGCGGCCTTATGAATGAGCAGTTCTTC
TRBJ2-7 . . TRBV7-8 CASSQWQGLEQYF TGTGCCAGCAGCCAATGGCAGGGTCTCGAGCAGTACTTC
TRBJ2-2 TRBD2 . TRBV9 CASSPSPGGAGVNTGELFF TGTGCCAGCAGCCCGAGTCCGGGGGGAGCGGGAGTGAACACCGGGGAGCTGTTTTTT
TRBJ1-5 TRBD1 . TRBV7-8 CASSSHPRTGRHQPQHF TGTGCCAGCAGCTCCCACCCGCGGACAGGGCGCCATCAGCCCCAGCATTTT
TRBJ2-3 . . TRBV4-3 CASSQDNGLGTDTQYF TGCGCCAGCAGCCAAGATAACGGACTCGGCACAGATACGCAGTATTTT
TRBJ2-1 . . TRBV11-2 CASSISSYNEQFF TGTGCCAGCTCGATTAGCTCCTACAATGAGCAGTTCTTC
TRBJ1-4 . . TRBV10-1 CASRCRVPNEKLFF TGCGCCAGCAGATGCAGGGTGCCTAATGAAAAACTGTTTTTT
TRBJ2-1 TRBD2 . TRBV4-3 CASSPTSGRAAMDEQFF TGCGCCAGCAGCCCTACTAGCGGGAGGGCTGCTATGGATGAGCAGTTCTTC
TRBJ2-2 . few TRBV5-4 CASSLGAGIGTGELFF TGTGCCAGCAGCTTAGGGGCAGGAATTGGCACCGGGGAGCTGTTTTTT
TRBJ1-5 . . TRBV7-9 CASSSDKESNQPQHF TGTGCCAGCAGCTCGGACAAGGAGAGCAATCAGCCCCAGCATTTT
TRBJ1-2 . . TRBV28 CASSVISPGTQNLYGYTF TGTGCCAGCAGCGTTATTTCCCCAGGGACTCAAAACCTCTATGGCTACACCTTC
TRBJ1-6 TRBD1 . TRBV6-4 CASSSDRANSPLHF TGTGCCAGCAGTTCGGACAGGGCCAATTCACCCCTCCACTTT
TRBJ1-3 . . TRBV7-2 CASSLVAGQWNTIYF TGTGCCAGCAGCTTAGTTGCGGGGCAGTGGAACACCATATATTTT
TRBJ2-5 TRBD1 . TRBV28 CASSARQGARETQYF TGTGCCAGCAGTGCCCGACAGGGGGCGAGAGAGACCCAGTACTTC
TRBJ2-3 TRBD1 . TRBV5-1 CASSLGQGHTDTQYF TGCGCCAGCAGCTTGGGACAGGGTCACACAGATACGCAGTATTTT
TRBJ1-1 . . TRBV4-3 CASSDPRGARTEAFF TGCGCCAGCAGCGACCCTCGGGGGGCGCGCACTGAAGCTTTCTTT
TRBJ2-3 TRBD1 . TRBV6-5 CASRRTGTGTDTQYF TGTGCCAGCAGACGCACCGGGACAGGGACAGATACGCAGTATTTT
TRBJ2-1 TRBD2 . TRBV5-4 CASSSPPSGYYNEQFF TGTGCCAGCAGCTCTCCCCCTAGCGGATACTACAATGAGCAGTTCTTC